This TCR beta chain was recorded in a study of T-cell reconstitution after alpha-beta-depleted transplantation in children. Germline CDR1 reads ENHRY; CDR2 reads SYGVKD. This CDR3 contains 17 residues. The ends lost 0 bases at V and 4 bases at J; junction bases unmatched: 10. This clonotype was found many times. During its preparation, the TCRbeta library received unique molecular identifiers. TCRdb reprocessed the PCR reads with MiXCR, giving one entry per CDR3 protein. Among some 490,000 distinct CDR3 sequences listed, approximately 12% were seen once. The clonotype was recovered from a human donor who donated a stem cell graft to a child with combined immunodeficiency. The sequenced sample was PBMCs from the stem cell graft donor, obtained from the stem cell graft. V usage is TRBV10-3 and J usage is TRBJ2-3; 7 bases agree with TRBD1. The CDR3 nucleotides are TGTGCCATCAGTGAGTCATTAAGAGGGGGCCAGGCAGATACGCAGTATTTT. It is translated as CAISESLRGGQADTQYF.